This section outlines one TCR beta chain sequence together with its context. Antigen specificity is unknown. The data were taken from a study of T cells after yellow fever vaccination. The study, taken as a whole, reports: Once the booster was given, most primary-vaccination clones reappeared, at just under 98% for CD4 and 88% for CD8. Shared CD4/CD8 clonotypes were a small share, likely from convergent recombination.

TCRdb independently ran MiXCR on the 5' RACE reads; one entry per CDR3 protein. The sample lists 550,000 to 750,000 distinct CDR3 sequences; roughly 13% were seen once. Germline CDR1 reads MNHEY; CDR2 reads SMNVEV (reference sequence). Trimming cost V 11 bases and J 5 bases; bases outside gene matches: 7. This CDR3 region has 12 residues. Material: PBMCs, obtained on the day of the yellow fever booster vaccination. V and J are TRBV27 and TRBJ2-7, with 9 bases matching TRBD2. The receptor comes from a man aged 25 to 45 who received the YFV17D yellow fever vaccine. The CDR3 loop is CAVGGGAHEQYF. CDR3 in DNA: TGTGCCGTCGGCGGGGGGGCACACGAGCAGTACTTC.